The present T cell receptor beta chain was sequenced within a study of T cells after yellow fever vaccination. They built TCR cDNA with 5'RACE template switching, a step that put in a universal primer site and UMIs. TCRdb reprocessed the 5' RACE reads with MiXCR, giving one entry per CDR3 protein. The sample consists of 85,000 to 100,000 distinct CDR3 sequences, around 5.8% of them appearing once. Trimming cost V 5 bases and J 2 bases, with 15 bases left between them. From germline, CDR1 is LNHNV and CDR2 YYDKDF (reference sequence). The CDR3 is made up of 15 amino acids. This clonotype was seen more than once but under ten times.

The clonotype comes from a man between 18 and 29 years old who received the YFV17D yellow fever vaccine. The chain combines TRBV15 with TRBJ2-5, with D tentatively TRBD1 or TRBD2 (5 bases each). The sample consisted of CD8+ T cells sorted from PBMCs, taken 10 days after the yellow fever booster vaccination. CDR3: CATSGRDEIQETQYF. CDR3 bases: TGTGCCACCAGCGGCCGGGACGAGATACAAGAGACCCAGTACTTC.